Listed below are T cell receptor beta chains from one sample, sequenced in a study of blood T cell repertoires in COVID-19. Here immunoSEQ multiplex PCR was the method, and the copy in TCRdb shows in-frame clones only, minus some. The sample carries a few hundred thousand clones, approximately 86% recorded once. Sequencing used PBMCs or T cells enriched from blood (not recorded which). These receptors originate from a woman between 25 and 40 years old who had recovered from COVID-19. CDR3s include the opening cysteine and the closing phenylalanine or tryptophan. A D gene is named only where the DNA matches it firmly. Expanded clones are given a class, and other clones once, few, many or no size at all.

d_gene: NA
v_gene: TRBV14
abundance: NA
CDR3aa: CASSQALGGGFVYGYTF

d_gene: TRBD1
v_gene: TRBV11-2
abundance: NA
CDR3aa: CASNIQGATNEKLFF

d_gene: NA
v_gene: TRBV28
abundance: once
CDR3aa: CASSLSSSNSPLHF

d_gene: NA
v_gene: TRBV27
abundance: NA
CDR3aa: CASSLSPSVWHEQYF

d_gene: TRBD2
v_gene: TRBV5-1
abundance: NA
CDR3aa: CASREERGGDTQYF

d_gene: NA
v_gene: TRBV4-2
abundance: NA
CDR3aa: CASSLQDQYGYTF

d_gene: TRBD2
v_gene: TRBV6-5
abundance: NA
CDR3aa: CASSLTGGSFTVLTF

d_gene: NA
v_gene: TRBV3-1/TRBV3-2
abundance: NA
CDR3aa: CASSLRVYNSPLHF

d_gene: TRBD1
v_gene: TRBV27
abundance: NA
CDR3aa: CASSLEGAPLNTEAFF

d_gene: NA
v_gene: TRBV11-2
abundance: NA
CDR3aa: CASDLTSFGTGELFF

d_gene: NA
v_gene: TRBV9
abundance: NA
CDR3aa: CASKTTSRGYTF

d_gene: NA
v_gene: TRBV11-3
abundance: few
CDR3aa: CASGEGAGNTEAFF

d_gene: TRBD2
v_gene: TRBV9
abundance: NA
CDR3aa: CASSENSGLAGGSEQFF

d_gene: TRBD2
v_gene: TRBV6-5
abundance: NA
CDR3aa: CASSPLAGEDEQYF

d_gene: NA
v_gene: TRBV12-3/TRBV12-4
abundance: few
CDR3aa: CASSFGSGEAFF

d_gene: TRBD1
v_gene: TRBV9
abundance: NA
CDR3aa: CASSEEQGAMRGSWEDTQYF

d_gene: NA
v_gene: TRBV7-8
abundance: NA
CDR3aa: CASSFMGTGSGNTQYF

d_gene: TRBD1
v_gene: TRBV6-5
abundance: NA
CDR3aa: CASSTTGTGYQPQHF

d_gene: NA
v_gene: TRBV27
abundance: few
CDR3aa: CASSYQGGWSEAFF

d_gene: NA
v_gene: TRBV20-1
abundance: once
CDR3aa: CSASEDSTNTQYF

d_gene: TRBD1
v_gene: TRBV7-3
abundance: NA
CDR3aa: CASSFGTGAYGYTF

d_gene: NA
v_gene: TRBV4-2
abundance: NA
CDR3aa: CASSQDQHPNYGYTF

d_gene: TRBD2
v_gene: TRBV7-2
abundance: NA
CDR3aa: CASSSTSGSGETQYF

d_gene: TRBD1
v_gene: TRBV18
abundance: NA
CDR3aa: CASSPGDSPPLNYGYTF

d_gene: NA
v_gene: TRBV7-2
abundance: NA
CDR3aa: CASSFGFAYEQYF

d_gene: TRBD1
v_gene: TRBV12-3/TRBV12-4
abundance: NA
CDR3aa: CASTTGTVPEAFF

d_gene: NA
v_gene: TRBV5-5
abundance: few
CDR3aa: CASSLEGRVAEAFF

d_gene: NA
v_gene: TRBV5-6
abundance: NA
CDR3aa: CASSFYLGDTEAFF

d_gene: NA
v_gene: TRBV5-1
abundance: NA
CDR3aa: CASSRSQGSPYEQYF

d_gene: TRBD2
v_gene: TRBV5-6
abundance: NA
CDR3aa: CASSLDRRGTGGNEQFF

d_gene: TRBD2
v_gene: TRBV10-2
abundance: NA
CDR3aa: CASSRGTSSNEQFF

d_gene: NA
v_gene: TRBV10-3
abundance: NA
CDR3aa: CATHSGNTEAFF

d_gene: NA
v_gene: TRBV7-5
abundance: NA
CDR3aa: CARSLRGLGEISPLHF

d_gene: TRBD1
v_gene: TRBV19
abundance: NA
CDR3aa: CASRKQGASGANVLTF

d_gene: NA
v_gene: TRBV18
abundance: NA
CDR3aa: CASSPPSLVDEQYF

d_gene: TRBD1
v_gene: TRBV30
abundance: few
CDR3aa: CAWSTRTGASDQPQHF

d_gene: NA
v_gene: TRBV10-1
abundance: NA
CDR3aa: CALEGTRSDHSNQPQHF

d_gene: TRBD2
v_gene: TRBV11-1
abundance: NA
CDR3aa: CASSDTVAGAYNEQFF